Listed here are 26 T cell receptor beta chains from one sample, sequenced in a study of T cells after yellow fever vaccination. TCRdb re-derived calls from the 5' RACE reads in MiXCR, one entry per CDR3 protein. This table holds around 350,000 distinct CDR3 sequences, under 7.5% found once. The material was PBMCs, obtained 5 days after the yellow fever booster vaccination. The receptors derive from a man aged 30 to 39 who received the YFV17D yellow fever vaccine.

This clonotype has at least ten counts. The V call is TRBV5-1, the J call TRBJ2-7; 11 bases map to TRBD2. V shed 5 bases, J shed 0 bases, and the junction held 10 bases outside the gene matches. The CDR3 is made up of 17 amino acids. Germline V CDR1 and CDR2: SGHRS, YFSETQ. The CDR3 loop reads CASSRGLAGSSSYEQYF. In DNA form, the CDR3 reads TGCGCCAGCAGTCGCGGACTAGCGGGCTCATCCTCCTACGAGCAGTACTTC.

This clonotype was seen a handful of times. This chain links TRBV7-2 with TRBJ2-2; 13 bases map to TRBD2. The V segment lost 5 bases and the J segment 4 bases; nucleotides outside the gene matches: 7. The V gene's germline CDR1 is SGHTA and CDR2 FQGNSA. The CDR3 runs 17 residues. CDR3: CASSAKTSGRITGELFF. CDR3 bases: TGTGCCAGCAGCGCCAAGACTAGCGGGAGGATCACCGGGGAGCTGTTTTTT.

This clonotype was recorded a few times. The chain links TRBV4-3 to TRBJ2-2; unclear D gene. The CDR3 covers 16 residues. V was cut by 0 bases and J by 4 bases, with 12 bases left in between. Germline loops: CDR1 LGHNA, CDR2 YSLEER. CDR3 region: CASSQEARLFTGELFF. The CDR3, as DNA: TGCGCCAGCAGCCAAGAAGCGAGACTGTTCACCGGGGAGCTGTTTTTT.

This sequence joins TRBV5-1 and TRBJ2-7, with no clear D. V lost 0 bases to trimming and J lost 2 bases, with 12 bases between them. The germline V gene encodes CDR1 SGHRS and CDR2 YFSETQ. The CDR3 length is 15 residues. CDR3 sequence: CASSLAYSLTYEQYF. In DNA, the CDR3 is TGCGCCAGCAGCTTGGCCTACTCCCTTACCTACGAGCAGTACTTC.

The J gene is TRBJ2-5, the V gene TRBV29-1; a possible D gene is TRBD1 (5 bases). Trimming removed 5 bases from V and 2 bases from J, with 9 bases in between. The CDR3 length is 12 residues. CDR1 SQVTM and CDR2 ANQGSEA come from the germline V gene. The DNA for the CDR3 is TGCAGCGTTAGGGCAGGGCAAGAGACCCAGTACTTC. Amino acid sequence: CSVRAGQETQYF. The whole variable domain, remainder taken from reference TRBV29-1 and TRBJ2-5, is SAVISQKPSRDICQRGTSLTIQCQVDSQVTMMFWYRQQPGQSLTLIATANQGSEATYESGFVIDKFPISRPNLTFSTLTVSNMSPEDSSIYLCSVRAGQETQYFGPGTRLLVL.

The chain couples TRBV5-1 to TRBJ1-5, with no clear D. V was trimmed by 1 base and J by 11 bases, leaving 13 bases between them. The CDR3 loop spans 13 amino acids. Germline CDR1 SGHRS, CDR2 YFSETQ. The CDR3 region has the DNA TGCGCCAGCAGCTTGCAACCGAGCGAGGCCCAGCATTTT. Translation gives CASSLQPSEAQHF.

This clonotype occurred many times. V usage is TRBV24-1 and J usage is TRBJ2-1; D is uncertain. This CDR3 comprises 14 residues. Deletions cut 3 bases from V and 4 bases from J, with 9 bases between. Germline V gene data show CDR1 as KGHDR and CDR2 as SFDVKD. CDR3 DNA: TGTGCCACCAGTGATCCTGGACCTTACAATGAGCAGTTCTTC. Protein: CATSDPGPYNEQFF.

J is TRBJ2-3 and V is TRBV11-2; unclear D gene. The CDR3 length is 14 residues. The V gene lost 0 bases and the J gene lost 8 bases, with 12 bases spanning the gap. The germline CDR1 and CDR2 sequences are SGHAT and FQNNGV. CDR3 coding DNA: TGTGCCAGCAGCTTAGATCCTACAGTGGGTACGCAGTATTTT. Translating gives CASSLDPTVGTQYF.

This clonotype was seen repeatedly, ten times or more. This chain joins TRBV24-1 and TRBJ2-2, with D perhaps TRBD2 (5 bases). Germline V gene lookup returns CDR1 KGHDR and CDR2 SFDVKD. The CDR3 contains 16 residues. Trimming shortened V by 6 bases and J by 0 bases, and 13 bases separated the two germline ends. The CDR3 spells CATSTGFAPNTGELFF. Here the CDR3 DNA reads TGTGCCACCAGTACGGGATTTGCGCCGAACACCGGGGAGCTGTTTTTT.

The chain employs TRBV19 and TRBJ2-1, with D possibly matching TRBD1 (5 bases). Per germline, CDR1 LNHDA and CDR2 SQIVND (reference sequence). The CDR3 spans 15 residues. Trimming left V 2 bases short and J 5 bases short, with 13 bases between. The CDR3 DNA reads TGTGCCAGTAGTATAAGGGGTTTGGTGAACAATGAGCAGTTCTTC. Its protein product is CASSIRGLVNNEQFF.

Only a few counts were recorded for this clonotype. V gene TRBV3-1 combines with J gene TRBJ2-6; D may be TRBD2 (5 bases). There are 18 residues in the CDR3. V dropped 4 bases and J dropped 1 base, with 17 bases sitting between them. The V gene's germline CDR1 is LGHDT and CDR2 YNNKEL (reference sequence). The CDR3 loop reads CASSPSLLKVSGANVLTF. The DNA of the CDR3 is TGTGCCAGCAGCCCTAGCTTGTTAAAGGTATCTGGGGCCAACGTCCTGACTTTC.

This clonotype was detected a few times. The chain couples TRBV25-1 to TRBJ1-5; maybe TRBD1 (5 bases). The germline CDR1 and CDR2 sequences are MGHDK and SYGVNS. The CDR3 is 14 residues long. V was trimmed by 6 bases and J by 1 base, leaving 10 bases between them. CDR3 region: CASRQAGSNQPQHF. CDR3 DNA: TGTGCCAGCAGACAGGCAGGGAGCAATCAGCCCCAGCATTTT.

This chain uses TRBV27 with TRBJ1-1; D not certain. The CDR3 contains 15 residues. V was cut by 0 bases and J by 0 bases, with 8 bases left in between. Germline-derived CDR1 and CDR2 are MNHEY and SMNVEV (reference sequence). This chain's CDR3 is CASSLSVGLNTEAFF. Here the CDR3 DNA reads TGTGCCAGCAGTTTATCTGTAGGTTTGAACACTGAAGCTTTCTTT.

This clonotype has a handful of counts. V and J are TRBV4-3 and TRBJ2-1; 7 nucleotides match TRBD2. Germline V gene lookup returns CDR1 LGHNA and CDR2 YSLEER. Trimming at V came to 0 bases and at J to 0 bases, leaving 5 bases not matched to a gene. CDR3 length: 17 residues. CDR3 nucleotide sequence: TGCGCCAGCAGCCAAGATCCGCGGGGGAGCTCCTACAATGAGCAGTTCTTC. Translated, it gives CASSQDPRGSSYNEQFF.

The chain couples TRBV6-2 or TRBV6-3 to TRBJ2-5; 11 positions match TRBD2. J gave up 3 bases and V 5 bases, and 5 bases lay outside the gene matches. The germline CDR1 and CDR2 sequences are MNHEY and SVGEGT. This CDR3 contains 15 residues. CDR3 amino acids: CASSQRLAGKETQYF. The CDR3 nucleotides read TGTGCCAGCAGTCAACGACTAGCGGGAAAAGAGACCCAGTACTTC.

The V call is TRBV2, the J call TRBJ2-1; no clear D. This CDR3 comprises 14 residues. V lost 6 bases and J lost 2, with 11 bases in between. Germline V gene data show CDR1 as SNHLY and CDR2 as FYNNEI. Written as DNA, the CDR3 is TGTGCCAGCAGGAAGGACGCAACCTACAATGAGCAGTTCTTC. This sequence encodes CASRKDATYNEQFF.

This clonotype was observed many times. The V call is TRBV7-9, the J call TRBJ2-3, with D tentatively TRBD2 (5 bases). The germline gives CDR1 SEHNR, CDR2 FQNEAQ (reference sequence). This CDR3 has 15 amino acids. Between the trimmed V and J ends, which lost 3 bases and 5 bases, there was a span of 15 bases. The CDR3 DNA follows: TGTGCCAGCAGCTTTACGGGGAGCGCGGAAGATACGCAGTATTTT. Protein product: CASSFTGSAEDTQYF.

This clonotype has a count of ten or more. Germline is not matched at one junction end, which may reflect a read error. V and J are TRBV4-3 and TRBJ2-7; TRBD2 agrees at 7 bases. Germline V lookup: CDR1 LGHNA, CDR2 YSLEER. CDR3 size: 18 residues. The CDR3 DNA reads as TGCGCCAGCAGCAAAGAGGCGGCTACGGGAGGTTCTAGTTTCGAGCAGTACTTC. It is translated as CASSKEAATGGSSFEQYF.

The genes are TRBV7-2 and TRBJ2-7; 7 bases are shared with TRBD1. There are 15 residues in the CDR3. Germline trimming cut 4 bases from V and 2 bases from J; bases unmatched to any gene: 8. From germline, CDR1 is SGHTA and CDR2 FQGNSA. DNA of the CDR3: TGTGCCAGCAGCTGGAACAGGGGTCACACCTACGAGCAGTACTTC. Protein product: CASSWNRGHTYEQYF. The whole variable domain, filled in from reference TRBV7-2 and TRBJ2-7, reads GAGVSQSPSNKVTEKGKDVELRCDPISGHTALYWYRQSLGQGLEFLIYFQGNSAPDKSGLPSDRFSAERTGGSVSTLTIQRTQQEDSAVYLCASSWNRGHTYEQYFGPGTRLTVT.

The chain recombines TRBV19 with TRBJ2-4; TRBD1 is a possible D gene (6 bases). CDR3 length: 16 residues. The V gene lost 7 bases and the J gene lost 0 bases, with 16 bases spanning the gap. Germline V gene data show CDR1 as LNHDA and CDR2 as SQIVND (reference sequence). CDR3 sequence (DNA): TGTGCCAGTACCCCCCGGACAGAGCTAGCCAAAAACATTCAGTACTTC. Protein: CASTPRTELAKNIQYF.

With respect to this clonotype: At one end, the junction sequence differs from germline, possibly due to a read error. This chain uses TRBV20-1 with TRBJ2-1; TRBD2 matches at 10 bases. There are 16 residues in the CDR3. Germline CDR1 reads DFQATT; CDR2 reads SNEGSKA (reference sequence). CDR3 residues: CSTRDRTSGAINEQFF. For the CDR3, the DNA is TGCAGTACTAGAGATCGGACTAGCGGAGCAATCAATGAGCAGTTCTTC.

The sample holds a few counts of this clonotype. V and J are TRBV27 and TRBJ2-7, with 7 bases that match TRBD1. The V segment lost 5 bases and the J segment 4 bases; nucleotides outside the gene matches: 11. Germline V CDR1 and CDR2: MNHEY, SMNVEV (reference sequence). CDR3 length: 15 amino acids. CDR3 sequence reads: CASSPYLGQLYEQYF. CDR3 nucleotides: TGTGCCAGCAGTCCCTACCTGGGACAGCTATACGAGCAGTACTTC.

This clonotype was recorded at least ten times. V gene TRBV18 combines with J gene TRBJ2-7; the match to TRBD1 covers 11 bases. Losses at the gene ends were 3 bases for V and 6 bases for J; bases not matched to a gene: 4. This CDR3 region has 14 residues. The germline V gene encodes CDR1 KGHSH and CDR2 LQKENI. The chain's CDR3 is CASSPPGQGVEQYF. The CDR3 DNA reads TGTGCCAGCTCACCCCCGGGACAGGGGGTCGAGCAGTACTTC.

The chain combines TRBV5-1 with TRBJ1-4; D not certain. CDR1 and CDR2 (germline): SGHRS, YFSETQ. The CDR3 runs 16 residues. V was pared by 4 bases and J by 1 base, with 14 bases between. CDR3 DNA sequence: TGCGCCAGCAGCGCGGACCCTGCGGGAACTAATGAAAAACTGTTTTTT. This sequence encodes CASSADPAGTNEKLFF.

This clonotype has a handful of counts. This chain links TRBV20-1 with TRBJ2-7, with D perhaps TRBD2 (5 bases). Germline CDR1 DFQATT, CDR2 SNEGSKA (reference sequence). This CDR3 contains 13 residues. V lost 0 bases, J lost 2 bases, and 8 bases lay in between. CDR3 sequence (DNA): TGCAGTGCTAGAGAGGGTAGCGCCTACGAGCAGTACTTC. Its protein product is CSAREGSAYEQYF.

This clonotype was found a few times. The V call is TRBV10-3, the J call TRBJ2-7; D perhaps matches TRBD1 (6 bases). Germline V lookup: CDR1 ENHRY, CDR2 SYGVKD. CDR3 length: 15 residues. Trimming stripped 4 bases from V and 6 bases from J, with 19 bases between. The CDR3 DNA follows: TGTGCCATCAGTGTCGGCCTCGGGCAGGGGTTCGAGCAGTACTTC. Translation: CAISVGLGQGFEQYF.